The rows below give T cell receptor beta chains drawn from one sample of a study of read filtering for tumor transcriptome and immune sequencing. MiXCR, applied by TCRdb to the reads, yields one record per CDR3 protein. Of 46,000 or so distinct CDR3 sequences in the sample, approximately 18% are singletons; the top ten hold approximately 15%. The sequencing sample was made of a population of CD138-negative cells sorted from bone marrow. These receptors were taken from a donor aged 40 or older with multiple myeloma. Each CDR3 is given with its conserved first and last residue. The D gene is left open where the match is weak. Clone sizes are given selectively: once, few, many, or a class where the clone is expanded.

d_gene: NA
v_gene: TRBV18
abundance: few
j_gene: TRBJ1-3
CDR3aa: CASSPGQLPTNTIYF
CDR3nt: TGTGCCAGCTCACCCGGACAGCTACCTACTAACACCATATATTTT

d_gene: NA
v_gene: TRBV12-3/TRBV12-4
abundance: NA
j_gene: TRBJ1-2
CDR3aa: CASSFADSFYGYTF
CDR3nt: TGTGCCAGCAGTTTCGCGGACAGCTTCTATGGCTACACCTTC

d_gene: NA
v_gene: TRBV6-1
abundance: many
j_gene: TRBJ2-6
CDR3aa: CASNGEYTQETGGANVLTF
CDR3nt: TGTGCCAGCAACGGAGAGTACACCCAAGAAACGGGAGGGGCCAACGTCCTGACTTTC

d_gene: NA
v_gene: TRBV20-1
abundance: many
j_gene: TRBJ2-6
CDR3aa: CSASPLRGAGANVLTF
CDR3nt: TGCAGTGCTAGTCCCCTTCGAGGGGCTGGGGCCAACGTCCTGACTTTC

d_gene: NA
v_gene: TRBV20-1
abundance: few
j_gene: TRBJ2-7
CDR3aa: CSARDLGVSSYEQYF
CDR3nt: TGCAGTGCTAGAGATCTCGGAGTGAGCTCCTACGAGCAGTACTTC

d_gene: NA
v_gene: TRBV12-3/TRBV12-4
abundance: many
j_gene: TRBJ1-1
CDR3aa: CASSFPGLGAFF
CDR3nt: TGTGCCAGCAGTTTCCCCGGGTTAGGAGCTTTCTTT

d_gene: TRBD2
v_gene: TRBV5-1
abundance: many
j_gene: TRBJ2-5
CDR3aa: CASSFRTSGIGETQYF
CDR3nt: TGTGCCAGCAGCTTCAGGACTAGCGGGATTGGCGAGACCCAGTACTTC

d_gene: TRBD1
v_gene: TRBV7-9
abundance: NA
j_gene: TRBJ1-1
CDR3aa: CASSLDTGGTEAFF
CDR3nt: TGTGCCAGCAGCTTAGACACAGGGGGCACTGAAGCTTTCTTT

d_gene: TRBD2
v_gene: TRBV19
abundance: many
j_gene: TRBJ2-5
CDR3aa: CASSIGGLGYQETQYF
CDR3nt: TGTGCCAGTAGTATAGGAGGACTAGGCTACCAAGAGACCCAGTACTTC

d_gene: NA
v_gene: TRBV11-2
abundance: many
j_gene: TRBJ2-2
CDR3aa: CASRIRTGFPPNTGELFF
CDR3nt: TGTGCCAGCAGAATAAGGACGGGATTCCCCCCTAACACCGGGGAGCTGTTTTTT

d_gene: TRBD1
v_gene: TRBV7-8
abundance: many
j_gene: TRBJ2-2
CDR3aa: CASSPPGTGRTGELFF
CDR3nt: TGTGCCAGCAGCCCCCCAGGGACAGGGCGGACCGGGGAGCTGTTTTTT

d_gene: NA
v_gene: TRBV10-3
abundance: many
j_gene: TRBJ1-1
CDR3aa: CAISDRNTEAFF
CDR3nt: TGTGCCATCAGTGACAGGAACACTGAAGCTTTCTTT

d_gene: TRBD2
v_gene: TRBV18
abundance: many
j_gene: TRBJ2-5
CDR3aa: CASSPPGTSGSQGEETQYF
CDR3nt: TGTGCCAGCTCACCGCCCGGGACTAGCGGGAGTCAAGGGGAAGAGACCCAGTACTTC

d_gene: TRBD1
v_gene: TRBV29-1
abundance: many
j_gene: TRBJ2-2
CDR3aa: CSVVTGGIPGELFF
CDR3nt: TGCAGCGTTGTAACAGGGGGCATTCCCGGGGAGCTGTTTTTT

d_gene: TRBD1
v_gene: TRBV10-3
abundance: NA
j_gene: TRBJ2-6
CDR3aa: CAISEGQGAPGANVLTF
CDR3nt: TGTGCCATCAGTGAGGGGCAGGGGGCCCCTGGGGCCAACGTCCTGACTTTC

d_gene: TRBD2
v_gene: TRBV5-4
abundance: many
j_gene: TRBJ2-3
CDR3aa: CASSPAGTSGRLTDTQYF
CDR3nt: TGTGCCAGCAGTCCCGCCGGGACTAGCGGGAGGTTGACAGATACGCAGTATTTT

d_gene: NA
v_gene: TRBV7-9
abundance: few
j_gene: TRBJ2-1
CDR3aa: CASSLLARRRHEQFF
CDR3nt: TGTGCCAGCAGCCTATTGGCCCGAAGGCGCCATGAGCAGTTCTTC

d_gene: NA
v_gene: TRBV7-2
abundance: many
j_gene: TRBJ2-1
CDR3aa: CASSLGGSYNEQFF
CDR3nt: TGTGCCAGCAGCTTAGGGGGTTCCTACAATGAGCAGTTCTTC

d_gene: NA
v_gene: TRBV29-1
abundance: many
j_gene: TRBJ2-3
CDR3aa: CSVLGSEADTQYF
CDR3nt: TGCAGCGTCCTGGGCAGCGAGGCAGATACGCAGTATTTT

d_gene: TRBD2
v_gene: TRBV29-1
abundance: medium-sized
j_gene: TRBJ2-1
CDR3aa: CSAIPSGNNEQFF
CDR3nt: TGCAGCGCCATACCTAGCGGGAACAATGAGCAGTTCTTC

d_gene: NA
v_gene: TRBV2
abundance: many
j_gene: TRBJ1-5
CDR3aa: CASSAPRAMGNQPQHF
CDR3nt: TGTGCCAGCAGTGCTCCGAGAGCAATGGGCAATCAGCCCCAGCATTTT

d_gene: TRBD1
v_gene: TRBV23-1
abundance: few
j_gene: TRBJ2-4
CDR3aa: CASSQSRGLDAKNIQYF
CDR3nt: TGCGCCAGCAGTCAATCAAGGGGGCTCGATGCCAAAAACATTCAGTACTTC

d_gene: NA
v_gene: TRBV12-3/TRBV12-4
abundance: many
j_gene: TRBJ2-5
CDR3aa: CASSFVGETQYF
CDR3nt: TGTGCCAGCAGTTTTGTAGGGGAGACCCAGTACTTC

d_gene: TRBD2
v_gene: TRBV11-2
abundance: few
j_gene: TRBJ2-1
CDR3aa: CASRPLAGGRYNEQFF
CDR3nt: TGTGCCAGCAGACCGCTAGCGGGAGGAAGGTACAATGAGCAGTTCTTC

d_gene: NA
v_gene: TRBV29-1
abundance: many
j_gene: TRBJ2-5
CDR3aa: CSVLQVEQETQYF
CDR3nt: TGCAGCGTTTTACAGGTGGAACAAGAGACCCAGTACTTC

d_gene: TRBD1
v_gene: TRBV11-1
abundance: many
j_gene: TRBJ2-1
CDR3aa: CASSRSGTGILSYNEQFF
CDR3nt: TGTGCCAGCAGTCGTTCCGGGACAGGGATCCTCTCCTACAATGAGCAGTTCTTC

d_gene: NA
v_gene: TRBV3-1
abundance: many
j_gene: TRBJ2-1
CDR3aa: CASSQAGMYNEQFF
CDR3nt: TGTGCCAGCAGCCAAGCGGGGATGTACAATGAGCAGTTCTTC

d_gene: TRBD2
v_gene: TRBV15
abundance: NA
j_gene: TRBJ2-3
CDR3aa: CATSREVSSGRWSADTQYF
CDR3nt: TGTGCCACCAGCAGGGAAGTATCTAGCGGGAGGTGGTCAGCAGATACGCAGTATTTT

d_gene: NA
v_gene: TRBV12-2
abundance: many
j_gene: TRBJ1-5
CDR3aa: CASRLKKSKQPQHF
CDR3nt: TGTGCAAGTCGCTTAAAAAAGTCCAAACAGCCCCAGCATTTT

d_gene: NA
v_gene: TRBV10-3
abundance: many
j_gene: TRBJ2-3
CDR3aa: CAISDPRGGLDTQYF
CDR3nt: TGTGCCATCAGTGATCCCAGAGGGGGTCTAGATACGCAGTATTTT

d_gene: NA
v_gene: TRBV7-2
abundance: many
j_gene: TRBJ2-1
CDR3aa: CASSLGFRQAFRNEQFF
CDR3nt: TGTGCCAGCAGCTTAGGATTCCGTCAGGCCTTCCGCAATGAGCAGTTCTTC

d_gene: NA
v_gene: TRBV24-1
abundance: many
j_gene: TRBJ2-3
CDR3aa: CATSDLESGTQYF
CDR3nt: TGTGCCACCAGTGATTTGGAGTCTGGTACGCAGTATTTT

d_gene: NA
v_gene: TRBV11-3
abundance: NA
j_gene: TRBJ2-7
CDR3aa: CASRPIDYDSVLYEQYF
CDR3nt: TGTGCCAGCAGGCCCATAGATTACGACAGTGTCCTTTACGAGCAGTACTTC

d_gene: NA
v_gene: TRBV9
abundance: many
j_gene: TRBJ2-6
CDR3aa: CASSSRGARSGANVLTF
CDR3nt: TGTGCCAGCAGTTCTCGTGGGGCCCGCTCTGGGGCCAACGTCCTGACTTTC

d_gene: TRBD1
v_gene: TRBV4-3
abundance: many
j_gene: TRBJ2-7
CDR3aa: CASSKGQSYEQYF
CDR3nt: TGCGCCAGCAGCAAGGGACAGTCCTACGAGCAGTACTTC

d_gene: TRBD2
v_gene: TRBV7-9
abundance: many
j_gene: TRBJ2-7
CDR3aa: CASGRAAYEQYF
CDR3nt: TGTGCCAGCGGGAGGGCCGCCTACGAGCAGTACTTC

d_gene: TRBD2
v_gene: TRBV20-1
abundance: NA
j_gene: TRBJ2-5
CDR3aa: CSAPREQETQYF
CDR3nt: TGCAGTGCTCCGCGGGAGCAAGAGACCCAGTACTTC